What follows is one T cell receptor (beta chain) and its context. Its specificity is unknown. This sample was included in a study of shared clonotypes between healthy human individuals. Whole-study results and caveats: In four donors, approximately 5% of naive CD4 clonotypes appeared in common. Clonotypes shared by all four donors outscored non-shared clonotypes in generation probability. Incomplete sequencing of sorted subsets was indicated by rarefaction despite large depth.

How the authors handled the data: Filtering differed for immunoSEQ, which gave only junction sequences without quality scores. Produced via immunoSEQ multiplex PCR; TCRdb's table is partial and in-frame only. The V and J calls and the clone size are those of that table, but D and trimming were determined from the DNA. The top ten clones hold roughly 0.14% of a sample with about 2.4 million clones, around nine tenths of them seen once. CDR1 is LNHDA and CDR2 is SQIVND in the germline V gene (reference sequence). This CDR3 has 15 residues. After removal of 4 bases from V and 6 bases from J, the junction contained 9 bases not matched to a gene.

This receptor was taken from a young man in good health. The rearrangement joins TRBV19 to TRBJ1-5, with 7 nucleotides matching TRBD1. The sequencing sample was made of naive CD4+ T cells sorted from blood. Documented subset: CD45RA+ positively selected. CDR3 DNA sequence: TGTGCCAGTAGTACCGCTTGGGCAGGGGGTCAGCCCCAGCATTTT. It is translated as CASSTAWAGGQPQHF.